This TCR beta chain comes out of a study of response to subunit inactivated influenza vaccine (dated by TCRdb to 2016 to 2018). About the full investigation: Deep quantitative profiling of the T cell receptor repertoire was used in the study to follow responses to a trivalent subunit inactivated influenza vaccine. Summary of the overall study and its limitations: The authors suggested that each seasonal influenza vaccination may recruit only a limited number of new T cells.

The receptor library was made with RT-PCR. TCRdb names Illumina HiSeq 2500 as the instrument used. TCRdb trimmed public reads at Q25 via fastp, called clones via MiXCR and kept in-frame beta chains. All rows with the same CDR3 protein become a single entry with the most common DNA and genes. In this sample the table shows around 490,000 distinct CDR3 sequences, about 8% of which occur a single time. Of the sample, roughly 13% is held by the ten largest clones. This clonotype was recorded a few times. The clone's antigen remains unknown. No much larger clone exists at a distance of one base, and base qualities are not known. V gives up 5 bases and J gives up 8 bases, and the segment between their germline ends measures 20 bases. CDR1 and CDR2, looked up from the germline V gene (reference sequence), are SGHKS and YYEKEE. The CDR3 covers 15 residues, taking in both the cysteine and the phenylalanine. Of all the DNA, just the CDR3 is kept, 45 bases in frame from base 1.

This specimen was PBMCs from blood, taken less than 30 months after vaccination. The sequence is built from TRBV5-5 and TRBJ2-1; 6 matching bases give a weak D call of TRBD2. The TCR originated in a man between 50 and 69 years old who received an inactivated influenza vaccine. Donor details come from another sample of the same person, matched by shared clones. For the CDR3, the sequence is CASSRPGGEGDEQFF. The DNA sequence is given as TGTGCCAGCAGTCGCCCCGGCGGGGAAGGCGATGAGCAGTTCTTC.